This paragraph covers one T cell receptor beta chain sequence. The clone's antigen remains unknown. No clone much larger than this one lies a single base away; base qualities are absent. Trimmed from V: 8 bases; trimmed from J: 6 bases; junction bases lacking a gene match: 6. The CDR3 sequence holds 12 residues, the cysteine and phenylalanine included. The DNA shown is the 36-base CDR3, in frame from base 1. For CDR1 and CDR2, the germline V gene (reference sequence) lists LGHDT and YNNKEL. The sample originates from a study (dated by TCRdb to the mid-2010s). Concerning the study at large: The study investigated the origins of HIV persistence in individuals who naturally controlled HIV infection.

Libraries were constructed by 5' RACE. These reads were obtained on an Illumina HiSeq 2000. TCRdb reanalyzed the raw reads on its own, using fastp at Q25 for trimming and MiXCR for clone calling, and kept in-frame beta chains. Identical CDR3 proteins give one entry, which carries the most common genes and DNA. In this sample the table shows around 430 distinct CDR3 sequences, around a fifth of which occur a single time. Clones ranked in the top ten supply 20% to 25% of the sample. The sequencing input was central memory T cells from blood PBMCs. Read against the paper, the sample's cell subset or site label means: central memory CD4+ T cells. Rearrangement joined TRBV3-1 to TRBJ2-7, with 8 middle bases fitting TRBD2. The receptor's source is a male donor with HIV. The encoded CDR3 is CASRPGGGEQYF. In nucleotide form, the sequence is TGTGCCAGCCGTCCGGGAGGGGGCGAGCAGTACTTC.